This T cell receptor beta chain comes out of a study of T cells after yellow fever vaccination. This clonotype appeared many times. Its specificity is not known. TCRdb re-derived calls from the 5' RACE reads in MiXCR, one entry per CDR3 protein. This sample has about 340,000 distinct CDR3 sequences, with 8.5% to 10% found just once. V trimming: 0 bases; J trimming: 4 bases; junction bases outside the gene matches: 10. From germline, CDR1 is LNHNV and CDR2 YYDKDF (reference sequence). CDR3 length equals 17 residues. Points from the study as a whole: The appearance of a small share of clonotypes in both CD4 and CD8 compartments was observed. In post-booster samples, most primary-vaccination clones reappeared (about 95% CD4, 70% to 90% CD8). From the bulk population, abundant clonotypes could contaminate and appear within FACS-sorted repertoires.

This sequence originates from a man in his late teens or twenties who received the YFV17D yellow fever vaccine. This chain uses TRBV15 with TRBJ2-7; TRBD1 matches 9 bases. This specimen consisted of PBMCs, obtained on the day of the first yellow fever vaccination. In DNA form, the CDR3 reads TGTGCCACCAGCAGAGACCGTCGAGGGACAGGGATTTACGAGCAGTACGTC. Its translation: CATSRDRRGTGIYEQYV.